This T cell receptor (beta chain) was found in a study of cytomegalovirus exposure and HLA in healthy donors. Germline loops: CDR1 KGHSH, CDR2 LQKENI. The CDR3 loop spans 13 amino acids. J lost 10 bases, V lost 8 bases, and 11 bases had no gene match. This clone was picked up a small number of times. The primer mix had 60 Vbeta and 13 Jbeta primers. The data were produced by immunoSEQ multiplex PCR, yet TCRdb's version contains in-frame clones alone and is incomplete. The table lists roughly 130,000 clones, 8% to 9.5% of them singletons. The V and J genes are TRBV18 and TRBJ2-1; the match to TRBD1 covers 7 bases. The clonotype was recovered from a man in his forties or fifties in good health and CMV-seronegative. The specimen was PBMCs. CDR3 region: CASATYTGEEQFF. The CDR3 nucleotides are TGTGCCAGCGCAACCTATACAGGGGAGGAGCAGTTCTTC.